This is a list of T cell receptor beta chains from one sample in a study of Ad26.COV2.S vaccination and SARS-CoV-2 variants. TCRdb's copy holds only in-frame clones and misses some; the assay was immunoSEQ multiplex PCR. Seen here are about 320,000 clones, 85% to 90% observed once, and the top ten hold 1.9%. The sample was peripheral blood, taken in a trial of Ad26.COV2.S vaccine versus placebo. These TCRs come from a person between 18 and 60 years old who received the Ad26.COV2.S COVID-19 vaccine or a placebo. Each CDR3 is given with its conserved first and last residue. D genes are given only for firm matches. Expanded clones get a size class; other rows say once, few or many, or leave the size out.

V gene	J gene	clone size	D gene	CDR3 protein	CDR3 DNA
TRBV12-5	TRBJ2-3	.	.	CASGLINGGLDTQYF	TGTGCTAGTGGTTTGATAAACGGGGGCCTGGATACGCAGTATTTT
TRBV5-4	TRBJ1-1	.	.	CASSREGSMGAEAFF	TGTGCCAGCAGCAGGGAGGGAAGTATGGGCGCTGAAGCTTTCTTT
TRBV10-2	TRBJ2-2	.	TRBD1	CASRDLVTGGPGELFF	TGCGCCAGCAGGGACTTGGTGACAGGGGGTCCCGGGGAGCTGTTTTTT
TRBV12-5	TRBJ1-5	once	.	CASGFDLGSSNQPQHF	TGTGCTAGTGGTTTTGACCTGGGGTCTAGCAATCAGCCCCAGCATTTT
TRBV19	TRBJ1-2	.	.	CASSIGSGDYGYTF	TGTGCCAGTAGTATTGGGTCCGGGGACTATGGCTACACCTTC
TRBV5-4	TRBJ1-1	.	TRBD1	CASSGDRSNTEAFF	TGTGCCAGCAGCGGGGACAGGTCGAACACTGAAGCTTTCTTT
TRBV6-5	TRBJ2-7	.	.	CASSRPYEQYF	TGTGCCAGCAGCCGACCCTACGAGCAGTACTTC
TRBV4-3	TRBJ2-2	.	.	CASSQVVGELFF	TGCGCCAGCAGCCAAGTGGTCGGGGAGCTGTTTTTT
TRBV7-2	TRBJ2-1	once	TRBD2	CASREASGGAGDEQFF	TGTGCCAGCAGGGAGGCTAGCGGGGGGGCCGGAGATGAGCAGTTCTTC
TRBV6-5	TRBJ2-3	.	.	CASSMTGRGADTQYF	TGTGCCAGCAGTATGACAGGGCGGGGGGCAGATACGCAGTATTTT
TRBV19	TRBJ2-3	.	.	CATRLADTQYF	TGTGCCACCCGCCTAGCGGATACGCAGTATTTT
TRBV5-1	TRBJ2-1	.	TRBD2	CASSFSGTRVGNEQFF	TGCGCCAGCAGCTTTTCCGGGACTAGGGTAGGCAATGAGCAGTTCTTC
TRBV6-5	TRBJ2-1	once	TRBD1	CASRYRGNEQFF	TGTGCCAGCAGATACAGGGGAAATGAGCAGTTCTTC
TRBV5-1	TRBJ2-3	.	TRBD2	CASSLGSSGATDTQYF	TGCGCCAGCAGCTTGGGAAGTAGCGGGGCCACAGATACGCAGTATTTT
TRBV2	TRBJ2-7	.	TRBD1	CASNIQGNTYEQYF	TGTGCCAGCAATATACAGGGGAACACCTACGAGCAGTACTTC
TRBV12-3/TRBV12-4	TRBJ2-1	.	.	CASSLINEQFF	TGTGCCAGCAGTTTAATCAATGAGCAGTTCTTC
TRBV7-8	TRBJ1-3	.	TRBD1	CASRLTGGAENTIYF	TGTGCCAGCAGGTTAACAGGGGGCGCAGAAAACACCATATATTTT
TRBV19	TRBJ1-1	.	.	CASSMGTPGRTESGAFF	TGTGCCAGTAGTATGGGGACCCCGGGGAGGACAGAGTCAGGAGCTTTCTTT